The sequence of this T cell receptor beta chain was determined in a study of blood T cell repertoires in COVID-19. Repertoires were generated with immunoSEQ multiplex PCR, while TCRdb's copy carries only in-frame clones and drops some. This table has 70,000 or so clones, approximately 88% appearing once. The CDR3 has 15 amino acids. Trimming cost V 4 bases and J 2 bases, with 13 bases left between them. Per the germline V gene, CDR1 is MNHEY and CDR2 is SVGEGT. This rearrangement joins TRBV6-2 or TRBV6-3 to TRBJ2-3, with D possibly TRBD2 on 7 matching bases. The receptor was isolated from a man aged 80 or over with active or convalescent COVID-19. Sample: peripheral blood. The CDR3 DNA reads as TGTGCCAGCAGTTTCCGGGGGGCTCTCACAGATACGCAGTATTTT. This translates into CASSFRGALTDTQYF.